The TCR beta chain under discussion was sequenced for a study of cytomegalovirus exposure and HLA in healthy donors. Both 60 Vbeta primers and 13 Jbeta primers went into the PCR. The protocol was immunoSEQ multiplex PCR, while the TCRdb copy is restricted to in-frame clones and leaves out a portion. Of 130,000 to 150,000 clones in the sample, around three quarters were seen once. With respect to this clone: The target antigen is unknown.

Study-level findings and limits: Using the classifier, cytomegalovirus status was reportedly diagnosed with high specificity and sensitivity. Productive status was seen about 90% or about 30% of the time for most TCR beta V segments in an earlier analysis.

The CDR3 totals 16 residues. The clonotype originates from a man in his forties or fifties in good health and CMV-seronegative. The chain couples TRBV1 to TRBJ2-1; the table's D call, TRBD1, was not checked against the DNA. TRBV1 is annotated as a pseudogene. Sequencing input: PBMCs. Here the CDR3 reads CTSSQDIGQGSTEQFF. CDR3 DNA sequence: TGCACCAGCAGCCAAGATATCGGACAGGGATCGACAGAGCAGTTCTTC.